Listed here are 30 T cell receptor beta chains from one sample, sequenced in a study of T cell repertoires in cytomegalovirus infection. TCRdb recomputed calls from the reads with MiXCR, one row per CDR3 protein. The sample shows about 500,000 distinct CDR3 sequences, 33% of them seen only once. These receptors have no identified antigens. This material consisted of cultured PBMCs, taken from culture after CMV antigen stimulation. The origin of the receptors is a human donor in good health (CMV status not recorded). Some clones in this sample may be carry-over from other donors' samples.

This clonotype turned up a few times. The CDR3 nucleotides read TGTGCCATCAGTGACTCCGGGGCTATGGGGCGGGGCACAGATACGCAGTATTTT. This encodes CAISDSGAMGRGTDTQYF. The chain uses TRBV10-3 and TRBJ2-3, with D perhaps given as TRBD1 or TRBD2 (5 bases each). Between the trimmed V and J ends, which lost 3 bases and 1 base, there was a span of 20 bases. Germline CDR1 reads ENHRY; CDR2 reads SYGVKD. The CDR3 is 18 amino acids.

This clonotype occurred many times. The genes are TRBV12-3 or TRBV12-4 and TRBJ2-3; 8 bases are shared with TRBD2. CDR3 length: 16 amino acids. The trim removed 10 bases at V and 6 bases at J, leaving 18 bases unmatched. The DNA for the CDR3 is TGTGCCACTCGGAAAACTAGCGGACCCGGGAGGGATACGCAGTATTTT. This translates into CATRKTSGPGRDTQYF.

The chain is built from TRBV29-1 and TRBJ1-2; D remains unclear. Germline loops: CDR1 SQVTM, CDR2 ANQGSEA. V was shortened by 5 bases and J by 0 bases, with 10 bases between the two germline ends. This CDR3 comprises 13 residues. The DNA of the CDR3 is TGCAGCGTTTTGGACGTTACTAACTATGGCTACACCTTC. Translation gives CSVLDVTNYGYTF. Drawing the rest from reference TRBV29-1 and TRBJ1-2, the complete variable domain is SAVISQKPSRDICQRGTSLTIQCQVDSQVTMMFWYRQQPGQSLTLIATANQGSEATYESGFVIDKFPISRPNLTFSTLTVSNMSPEDSSIYLCSVLDVTNYGYTFGSGTRLTVV.

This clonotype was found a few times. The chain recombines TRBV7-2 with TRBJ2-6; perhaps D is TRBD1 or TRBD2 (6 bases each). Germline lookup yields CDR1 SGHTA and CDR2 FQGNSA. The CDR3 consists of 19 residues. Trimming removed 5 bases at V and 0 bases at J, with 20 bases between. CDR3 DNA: TGTGCCAGCAGCCCCCTCGCTCGGGGGCAGAACTCTGGGGCCAACGTCCTGACTTTC. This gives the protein CASSPLARGQNSGANVLTF.

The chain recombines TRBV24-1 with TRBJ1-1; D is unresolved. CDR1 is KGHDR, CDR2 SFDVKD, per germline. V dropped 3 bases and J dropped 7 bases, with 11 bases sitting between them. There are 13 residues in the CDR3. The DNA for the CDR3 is TGTGCCACCAGTGATGTCCGGGGAGTTGAAGCTTTCTTT. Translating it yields CATSDVRGVEAFF.

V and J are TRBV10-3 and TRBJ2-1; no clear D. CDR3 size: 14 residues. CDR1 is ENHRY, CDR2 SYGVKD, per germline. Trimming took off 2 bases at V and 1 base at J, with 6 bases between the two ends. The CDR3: CAISEAESYNEQFF. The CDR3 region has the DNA TGTGCCATCAGTGAGGCGGAATCCTACAATGAGCAGTTCTTC.

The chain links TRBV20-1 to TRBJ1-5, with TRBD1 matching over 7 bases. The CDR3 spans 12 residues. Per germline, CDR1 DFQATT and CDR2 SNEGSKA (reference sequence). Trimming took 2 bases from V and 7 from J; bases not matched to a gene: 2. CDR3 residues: CSARQGVQPQHF. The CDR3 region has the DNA TGCAGTGCTAGACAGGGGGTCCAGCCCCAGCATTTT.

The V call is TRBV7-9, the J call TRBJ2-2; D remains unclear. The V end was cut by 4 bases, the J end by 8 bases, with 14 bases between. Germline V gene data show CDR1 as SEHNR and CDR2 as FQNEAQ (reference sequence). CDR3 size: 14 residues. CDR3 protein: CASSSVSKLGELFF. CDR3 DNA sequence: TGTGCCAGCAGCTCCGTTTCGAAGCTTGGGGAGCTGTTTTTT.

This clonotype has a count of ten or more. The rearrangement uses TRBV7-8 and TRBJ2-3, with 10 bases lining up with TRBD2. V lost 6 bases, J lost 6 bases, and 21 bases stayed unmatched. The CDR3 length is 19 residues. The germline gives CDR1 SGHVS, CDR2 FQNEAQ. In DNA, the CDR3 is TGTGCCAGCAGACATCGATTAAGGACTAGCGGAGACGGCGGGGATACGCAGTATTTT. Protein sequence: CASRHRLRTSGDGGDTQYF.

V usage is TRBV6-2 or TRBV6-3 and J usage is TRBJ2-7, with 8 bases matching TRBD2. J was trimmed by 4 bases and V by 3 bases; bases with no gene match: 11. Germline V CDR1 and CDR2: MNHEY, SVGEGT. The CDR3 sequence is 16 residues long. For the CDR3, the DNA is TGTGCCAGCAGTTATTTCTCCGGGACTAGGGGGTACGAGCAGTACTTC. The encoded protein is CASSYFSGTRGYEQYF.

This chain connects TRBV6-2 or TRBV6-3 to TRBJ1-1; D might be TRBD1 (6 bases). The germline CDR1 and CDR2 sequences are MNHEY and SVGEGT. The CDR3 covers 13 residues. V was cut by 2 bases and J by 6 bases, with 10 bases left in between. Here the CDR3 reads CASSYDRRSEAFF. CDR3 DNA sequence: TGTGCCAGCAGTTACGACAGGAGATCTGAAGCTTTCTTT.

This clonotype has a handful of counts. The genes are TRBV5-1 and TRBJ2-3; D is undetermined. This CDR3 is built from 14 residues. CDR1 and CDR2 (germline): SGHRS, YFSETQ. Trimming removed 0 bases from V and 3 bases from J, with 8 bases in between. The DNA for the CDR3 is TGCGCCAGCAGCTTGGCCGTAGAGACAGATACGCAGTATTTT. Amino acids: CASSLAVETDTQYF.

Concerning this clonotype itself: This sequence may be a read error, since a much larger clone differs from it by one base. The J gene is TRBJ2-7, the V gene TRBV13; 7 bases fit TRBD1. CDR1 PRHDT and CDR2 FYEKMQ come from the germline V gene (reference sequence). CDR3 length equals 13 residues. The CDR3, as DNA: TGTGCCAACAGCTCGAGGGGGCTCTACGAGCAGTACTTC. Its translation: CANSSRGLYEQYF.

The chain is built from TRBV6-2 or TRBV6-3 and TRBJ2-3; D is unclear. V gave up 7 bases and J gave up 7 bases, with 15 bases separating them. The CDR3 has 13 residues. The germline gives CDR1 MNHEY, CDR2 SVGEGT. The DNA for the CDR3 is TGTGCCAGCATTATGAGCCTATTCCATACGCAGTATTTT. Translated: CASIMSLFHTQYF.

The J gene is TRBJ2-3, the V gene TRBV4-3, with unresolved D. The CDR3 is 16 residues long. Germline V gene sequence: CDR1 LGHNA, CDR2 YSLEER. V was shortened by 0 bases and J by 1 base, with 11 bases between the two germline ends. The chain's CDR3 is CASSQEAFTCTDTQYF. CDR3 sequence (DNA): TGCGCCAGCAGCCAAGAGGCTTTTACTTGCACAGATACGCAGTATTTT.

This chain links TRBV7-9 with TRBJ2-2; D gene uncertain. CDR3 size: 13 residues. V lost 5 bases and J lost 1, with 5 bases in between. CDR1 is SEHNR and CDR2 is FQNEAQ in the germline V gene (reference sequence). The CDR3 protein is CASSDKNTGELFF. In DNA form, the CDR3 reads TGTGCCAGCAGCGACAAGAACACCGGGGAGCTGTTTTTT.

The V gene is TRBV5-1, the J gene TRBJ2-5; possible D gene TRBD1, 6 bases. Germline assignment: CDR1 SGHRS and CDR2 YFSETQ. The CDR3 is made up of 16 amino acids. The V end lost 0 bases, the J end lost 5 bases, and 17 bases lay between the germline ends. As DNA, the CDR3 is TGCGCCAGCAGCTTGGGTCAGGGACACGAGGGGGAGACCCAGTACTTC. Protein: CASSLGQGHEGETQYF.

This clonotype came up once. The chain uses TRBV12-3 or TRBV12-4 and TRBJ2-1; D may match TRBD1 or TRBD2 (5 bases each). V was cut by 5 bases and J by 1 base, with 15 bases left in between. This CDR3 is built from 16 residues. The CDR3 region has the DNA TGTGCCAGCAGTCCCGGGGACGGAACTTCCTACAATGAGCAGTTCTTC. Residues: CASSPGDGTSYNEQFF.

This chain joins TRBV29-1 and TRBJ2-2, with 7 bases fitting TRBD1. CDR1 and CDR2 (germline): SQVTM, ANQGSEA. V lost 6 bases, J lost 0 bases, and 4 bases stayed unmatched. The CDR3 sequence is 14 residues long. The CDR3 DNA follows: TGCAGCGTGGGGACAGTTACGAACACCGGGGAGCTGTTTTTT. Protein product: CSVGTVTNTGELFF.

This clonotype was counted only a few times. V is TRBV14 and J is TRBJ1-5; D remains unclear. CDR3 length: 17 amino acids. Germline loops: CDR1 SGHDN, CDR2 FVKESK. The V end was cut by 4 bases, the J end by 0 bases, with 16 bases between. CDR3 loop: CASSPRMRVYSNQPQHF. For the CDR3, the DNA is TGTGCCAGCAGCCCAAGGATGAGGGTCTATAGCAATCAGCCCCAGCATTTT.

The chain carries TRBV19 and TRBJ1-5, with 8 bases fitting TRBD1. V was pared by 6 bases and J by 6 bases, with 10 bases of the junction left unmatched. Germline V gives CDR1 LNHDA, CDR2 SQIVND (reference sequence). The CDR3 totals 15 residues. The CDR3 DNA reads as TGTGCCAGTAGCCCCGGACAGGGCGGGAGTCAGCCCCAGCATTTT. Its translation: CASSPGQGGSQPQHF.

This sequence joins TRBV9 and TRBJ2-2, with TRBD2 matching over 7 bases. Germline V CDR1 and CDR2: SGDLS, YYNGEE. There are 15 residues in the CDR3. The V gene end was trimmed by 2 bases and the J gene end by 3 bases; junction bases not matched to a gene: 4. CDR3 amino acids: CASSVSAGDTGELFF. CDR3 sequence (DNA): TGTGCCAGCAGCGTGTCGGCGGGGGACACCGGGGAGCTGTTTTTT.

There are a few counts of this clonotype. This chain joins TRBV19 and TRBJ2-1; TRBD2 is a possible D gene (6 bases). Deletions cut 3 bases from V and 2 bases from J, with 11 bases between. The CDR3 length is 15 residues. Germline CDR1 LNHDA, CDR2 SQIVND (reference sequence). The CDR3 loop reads CASSITGTAYNEQFF. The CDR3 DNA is TGTGCCAGTAGTATCACGGGGACTGCCTACAATGAGCAGTTCTTC.

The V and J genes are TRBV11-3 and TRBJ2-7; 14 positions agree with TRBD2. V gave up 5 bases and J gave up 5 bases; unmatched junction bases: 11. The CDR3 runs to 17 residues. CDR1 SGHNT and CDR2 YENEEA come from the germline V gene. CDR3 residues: CASSPSGLAGDYHEQYF. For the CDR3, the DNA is TGTGCCAGCAGCCCATCGGGACTAGCGGGAGATTACCACGAGCAGTACTTC.

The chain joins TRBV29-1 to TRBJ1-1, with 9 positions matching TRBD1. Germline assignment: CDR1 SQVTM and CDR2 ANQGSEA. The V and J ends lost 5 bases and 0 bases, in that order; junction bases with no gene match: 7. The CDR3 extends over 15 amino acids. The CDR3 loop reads CSVSTGGSMNTEAFF. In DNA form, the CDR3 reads TGCAGCGTTTCGACAGGGGGGAGCATGAACACTGAAGCTTTCTTT.

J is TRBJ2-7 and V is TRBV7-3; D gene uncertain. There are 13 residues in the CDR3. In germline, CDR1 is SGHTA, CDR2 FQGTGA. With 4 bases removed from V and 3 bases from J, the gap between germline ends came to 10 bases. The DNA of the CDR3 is TGTGCCAGCAGCTCCCTAGAAGGCTACGAGCAGTACTTC. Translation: CASSSLEGYEQYF.

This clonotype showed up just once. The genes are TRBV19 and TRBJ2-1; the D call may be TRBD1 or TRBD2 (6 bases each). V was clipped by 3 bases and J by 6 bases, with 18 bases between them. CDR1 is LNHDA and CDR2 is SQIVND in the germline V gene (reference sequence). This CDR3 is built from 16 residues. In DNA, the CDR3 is TGTGCCAGTAGTATCATCGGGGGCCGCCTGCGCAATGAGCAGTTCTTC. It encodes CASSIIGGRLRNEQFF. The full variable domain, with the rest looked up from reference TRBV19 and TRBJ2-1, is DGGITQSPKYLFRKEGQNVTLSCEQNLNHDAMYWYRQDPGQGLRLIYYSQIVNDFQKGDIAEGYSVSREKKESFPLTVTSAQKNPTAFYLCASSIIGGRLRNEQFFGPGTRLTVL.

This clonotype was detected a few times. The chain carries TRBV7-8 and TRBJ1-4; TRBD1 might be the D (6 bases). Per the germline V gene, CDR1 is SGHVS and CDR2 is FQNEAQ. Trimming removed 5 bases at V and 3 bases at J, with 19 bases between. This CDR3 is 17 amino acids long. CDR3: CASSLTRDRQANEKLFF. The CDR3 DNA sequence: TGTGCCAGCAGCCTGACGAGAGACCGACAGGCTAATGAAAAACTGTTTTTT. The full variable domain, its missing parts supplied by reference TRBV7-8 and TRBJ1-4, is GAGVSQSPRYKVAKRGQDVALRCDPISGHVSLFWYQQALGQGPEFLTYFQNEAQLDKSGLPSDRFFAERPEGSVSTLKIQRTQQEDSAVYLCASSLTRDRQANEKLFFGSGTQLSVL.

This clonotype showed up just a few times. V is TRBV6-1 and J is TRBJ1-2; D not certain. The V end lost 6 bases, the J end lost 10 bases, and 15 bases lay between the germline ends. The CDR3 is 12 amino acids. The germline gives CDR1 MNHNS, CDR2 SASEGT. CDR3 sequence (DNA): TGTGCCAGCAGACGCGGCCTCACCGACTACACCTTC. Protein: CASRRGLTDYTF.

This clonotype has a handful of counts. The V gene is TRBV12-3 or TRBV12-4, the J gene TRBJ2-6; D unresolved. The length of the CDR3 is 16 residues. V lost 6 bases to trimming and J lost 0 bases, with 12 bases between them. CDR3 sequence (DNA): TGTGCCAGCAGACCCCTTATGGGCTCTGGGGCCAACGTCCTGACTTTC. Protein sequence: CASRPLMGSGANVLTF.